This T cell receptor (beta chain) was profiled in a study of blood T cell repertoires in COVID-19. Study context: Specimens from acute and convalescent COVID-19 originated in the United States, Italy and Spain. From T cells, B-cell-depleted T cells, or PBMCs came the material, which was cDNA or gDNA.

The CDR3 extends over 15 amino acids. Per germline, CDR1 MNHNS and CDR2 SASEGT. V lost 3 bases, J lost 2 bases, and 7 bases stayed unmatched. Original methodology: Counts of nucleated cells, estimated from reference gene primer amplification, were obtained. Some clones are missing from TCRdb's copy, which holds only in-frame ones; the method was immunoSEQ multiplex PCR. The DNA gave D and trimming, while V, J and clone size come from that table. The data hold approximately 190,000 clones, with around 80% observed a single time. V and J are TRBV6-1 and TRBJ2-7, with TRBD1 matching 7 bases. The sequencing sample was made of peripheral blood. This sequence was found in a man aged 55 to 70 with acute or convalescent COVID-19. In DNA, the CDR3 is TGTGCCAGCAGTGAGTCTCCGGGACAGCCCTACGAGCAGTACTTC. Protein: CASSESPGQPYEQYF.